The clone carrying this TCR beta chain appeared a few times. TCRdb ran MiXCR on the RT-PCR reads and lists one entry per CDR3 protein. The sample shows roughly 150,000 distinct CDR3 sequences, approximately 11% of them seen only once. This entry is derived from a study of response to subunit inactivated influenza vaccine. Trimming took 2 bases from V and 1 from J; bases not matched to a gene: 3. CDR3 length equals 15 residues. The germline V gene has CDR1 SGHDT and CDR2 YYEEEE. This TCR was sampled from a man aged 50 or older who received an inactivated influenza vaccine. Sequencing used non-naive T cells sorted from PBMCs, obtained about 6 weeks after vaccination. The chain is built from TRBV5-6 and TRBJ1-1, with 9 positions matching TRBD1. The CDR3 spells CASSFRDRENTEAFF. CDR3 coding DNA: TGTGCCAGCAGCTTTAGGGACAGGGAGAACACTGAAGCTTTCTTT.